Each of the 30 T cell receptor beta chains below was sequenced from the same sample in a study of identical twins. TCRdb reprocessed the 5' RACE reads with MiXCR, giving one entry per CDR3 protein. The sample shows 750,000 to 950,000 distinct CDR3 sequences, 12% of them seen only once. The same data also went into a second study, on yellow fever vaccine responses in identical twins.

Sequencing input: PBMCs. The receptors come from a woman aged 18-29 years in good health.

This clonotype was found a few times. The chain couples TRBV29-1 to TRBJ2-7; 16 nucleotides match TRBD2. This CDR3 is 17 amino acids long. Germline V gene sequence: CDR1 SQVTM, CDR2 ANQGSEA. V lost 7 bases and J lost 4; bases outside the gene matches: 13. The CDR3 DNA sequence: TGCAGCGCTGCGCAGGGACTAGCGGGAGGGCCAGGGTACGAGCAGTACTTC. Encoded protein: CSAAQGLAGGPGYEQYF.

V and J are TRBV2 and TRBJ2-2; TRBD1 aligns across 7 bases. This CDR3 region has 15 residues. The V gene end was trimmed by 11 bases and the J gene end by 6 bases; junction bases not matched to a gene: 15. Germline CDR1 SNHLY, CDR2 FYNNEI. The CDR3 region is CAQREPDRSAGELFF. CDR3 DNA: TGTGCCCAAAGAGAGCCGGACAGGTCAGCCGGGGAGCTGTTTTTT.

This clonotype has more than one count but fewer than ten. CDR3 residues: CASSVDRGRNGELFF. The CDR3 coding sequence is TGTGCCAGCAGCGTGGACAGGGGGCGGAACGGGGAGCTGTTTTTT. V gene TRBV5-6 combines with J gene TRBJ2-2; 11 bases are shared with TRBD1. CDR1 and CDR2 (germline): SGHDT, YYEEEE. J gave up 7 bases and V 4 bases, and 6 bases lay outside the gene matches. There are 15 residues in the CDR3.

This clonotype was observed a few times. V gene TRBV9 combines with J gene TRBJ2-7, with D possibly matching TRBD1 (5 bases). CDR1 is SGDLS, CDR2 YYNGEE, per germline. V was trimmed by 1 base and J by 5 bases, leaving 13 bases between them. The CDR3 runs to 14 residues. CDR3 nucleotides: TGTGCCAGCAGCGTACAGGGTCCCTGGGACGAGCAGTACGTC. Translation: CASSVQGPWDEQYV.

This chain connects TRBV2 to TRBJ2-7; D is unresolved. This CDR3 is built from 12 residues. V lost 6 bases and J 2 bases, leaving 8 bases between the germline ends. In germline, CDR1 is SNHLY, CDR2 FYNNEI. The DNA for the CDR3 is TGTGCCAGCAGCGGCAGCACCTACGAGCAGTACTTC. As protein: CASSGSTYEQYF.

This clonotype was seen many times. The chain combines TRBV12-3 or TRBV12-4 with TRBJ1-5, with TRBD1 identical over 9 bases. The CDR3 is made up of 15 amino acids. Losses at the gene ends were 5 bases for V and 2 bases for J; bases not matched to a gene: 4. CDR3 amino acids: CASSTRTGGNQPQHF. The CDR3 DNA sequence: TGTGCCAGCAGTACCCGGACAGGGGGCAATCAGCCCCAGCATTTT.

The V call is TRBV20-1, the J call TRBJ2-3; 8 nucleotides line up with TRBD2. Germline V gene sequence: CDR1 DFQATT, CDR2 SNEGSKA (reference sequence). The V segment lost 5 bases and the J segment 5 bases; nucleotides outside the gene matches: 12. The CDR3 runs 15 residues. DNA of the CDR3: TGCAGTGCTCCCCGGGGAGCGGGGGTGTTAGATACGCAGTATTTT. Its translation: CSAPRGAGVLDTQYF.

The chain employs TRBV14 and TRBJ2-1, with a tentative D call TRBD2 (5 bases). The ends were cut back, 10 bases at V and 11 bases at J, with 39 bases in the middle. CDR1 and CDR2 from the germline V gene are SGHDN and FVKESK. The CDR3 runs to 19 residues. In nucleotides, the CDR3 is TGTGCCACTCTATCTCAGGTCACTTCTTACGGACTCTCGGGGTGGAAGCAGTTCTTC. Amino acids: CATLSQVTSYGLSGWKQFF.

This clonotype was counted at least ten times. The V call is TRBV5-1, the J call TRBJ1-4; 8 nucleotides line up with TRBD1. Germline V gene data show CDR1 as SGHRS and CDR2 as YFSETQ. V trimming: 4 bases; J trimming: 8 bases; junction bases outside the gene matches: 7. The CDR3 consists of 14 residues. The CDR3 region is CASSTTGGREKLFF. As DNA, the CDR3 is TGCGCCAGCAGCACCACAGGGGGTCGGGAAAAACTGTTTTTT.

This clonotype has only a few counts. The genes are TRBV2 and TRBJ1-6; D is uncertain. Germline assignment: CDR1 SNHLY and CDR2 FYNNEI. The CDR3 is 15 residues long. V was pared by 6 bases and J by 7 bases, with 16 bases between. The CDR3 region is CASRGTGLENSPLHF. For the CDR3, the DNA is TGTGCCAGCAGGGGAACGGGGTTGGAGAATTCACCCCTCCACTTT.

The rearrangement links TRBV20-1 to TRBJ1-1, with TRBD1 matching over 7 bases. The CDR3 runs 13 residues. Looked up from germline, CDR1 is DFQATT and CDR2 is SNEGSKA (reference sequence). The CDR3 DNA reads TGCCGGCTCTACAGGGGAGGAAACACTGAAGCTTTCTTT. Amino acids: CRLYRGGNTEAFF.

The chain combines TRBV20-1 with TRBJ1-1; D ambiguous. Germline values: CDR1 DFQATT, CDR2 SNEGSKA (reference sequence). V was pared by 4 bases and J by 4 bases, with 10 bases between. This CDR3 has 12 residues. The CDR3 here is CSAKEVTTEAFF. DNA for the CDR3: TGCAGTGCTAAGGAGGTTACCACTGAAGCTTTCTTT.

This clonotype showed up just a few times. V and J are TRBV2 and TRBJ1-4; 8 nucleotides align to TRBD1. CDR1 and CDR2 from the germline V gene are SNHLY and FYNNEI. V was clipped by 10 bases and J by 10 bases; unmatched bases: 14. The CDR3 spans 14 residues. The CDR3 sequence is CATSGDRGVGKLFF. The CDR3 nucleotides read TGTGCCACTTCGGGTGACAGGGGAGTCGGAAAACTGTTTTTT.

This clonotype turned up a few times. The chain uses TRBV12-3 or TRBV12-4 and TRBJ2-1; TRBD1 aligns across 7 bases. The CDR3 is made up of 15 amino acids. Unmatched junction bases numbered 9, after V lost 1 base and J lost 9 bases. DNA of the CDR3: TGTGCCAGCAGTTTAGTGGTCAGGGGGTTAGGTGAGCAGTTCTTC. It encodes CASSLVVRGLGEQFF.

This clonotype has more than one count but fewer than ten. The CDR3 bases are TGTGCCAGCAGTTACCTCGGGACAGTTACTAGCACAGATACGCAGTATTTT. Its protein is CASSYLGTVTSTDTQYF. The chain combines TRBV6-5 with TRBJ2-3; 7 nucleotides agree with TRBD1. The germline V gene encodes CDR1 MNHEY and CDR2 SVGAGI. The CDR3 is 17 residues long. J gave up 0 bases and V 2 bases, and 8 bases lay outside the gene matches.

V is TRBV25-1 and J is TRBJ2-1; D unclear. The germline CDR1 and CDR2 sequences are MGHDK and SYGVNS. V lost 4 bases, J lost 0 bases, and 7 bases lay in between. CDR3 length: 14 amino acids. In nucleotides, the CDR3 is TGTGCCAGCAGTGGCAGGAACTCCTACAATGAGCAGTTCTTC. The encoded protein is CASSGRNSYNEQFF.

This clonotype was seen a few times. The chain links TRBV7-8 to TRBJ2-7; tentative D call: TRBD1 (6 bases). The germline V gene encodes CDR1 SGHVS and CDR2 FQNEAQ. The CDR3 loop spans 15 amino acids. With 5 bases removed from V and 0 bases from J, the gap between germline ends came to 14 bases. The CDR3 sequence: CASSGTQGPSYEQYF. The CDR3 DNA sequence: TGTGCCAGCAGCGGCACACAGGGTCCCTCCTACGAGCAGTACTTC. Combining the CDR3 with reference TRBV7-8 and TRBJ2-7 gives the whole variable domain GAGVSQSPRYKVAKRGQDVALRCDPISGHVSLFWYQQALGQGPEFLTYFQNEAQLDKSGLPSDRFFAERPEGSVSTLKIQRTQQEDSAVYLCASSGTQGPSYEQYFGPGTRLTVT.

This clonotype occurred a few times. The CDR3 nucleotides are TGTGCCAGCAGCCAGACCCAGGGGCTTAGCTCCTACGAGCAGTACTTC. The encoded protein is CASSQTQGLSSYEQYF. V and J are TRBV11-2 and TRBJ2-7, with D maybe TRBD1 (6 bases). Germline CDR1 and CDR2: SGHAT and FQNNGV. This CDR3 contains 16 residues. The ends were cut back, 5 bases at V and 0 bases at J, with 17 bases in the middle.

The CDR3 reads CASSRQGAGTQYF. In DNA, the CDR3 is TGTGCCAGCAGCCGACAGGGGGCGGGTACGCAGTATTTT. V gene TRBV2 combines with J gene TRBJ2-3; the match to TRBD1 covers 10 bases. The CDR3 totals 13 residues. CDR1 is SNHLY, CDR2 FYNNEI, per germline. Trimming cost V 6 bases and J 8 bases; bases outside gene matches: 5.

The chain joins TRBV6-1 to TRBJ1-5; D gene uncertain. CDR3 size: 14 residues. Trimming left V 6 bases short and J 8 bases short, with 17 bases between. Germline V gene lookup returns CDR1 MNHNS and CDR2 SASEGT. In DNA form, the CDR3 reads TGTGCCAGCAGGCAGGACGTACGCCCCAAGCCCCAGCATTTT. Its protein product is CASRQDVRPKPQHF.

The chain is built from TRBV24-1 and TRBJ2-7; the D is unclear. The CDR3 extends over 14 amino acids. V lost 3 bases to trimming and J lost 3 bases, with 11 bases between them. In germline, CDR1 is KGHDR, CDR2 SFDVKD. The CDR3 DNA follows: TGTGCCACCAGTGATCCTAGTAAAGGCTACGAGCAGTACTTC. This gives the protein CATSDPSKGYEQYF.

In DNA form, the CDR3 reads TGCGCCAGCAGCGGAGCGGACACATTCTACGGGTACAATGAGCAGTTCTTC. It yields the protein CASSGADTFYGYNEQFF. This sequence joins TRBV5-1 and TRBJ2-1, with D possibly being TRBD1 or TRBD2 (5 bases each). CDR3 size: 17 residues. V dropped 4 bases and J dropped 4 bases, with 21 bases sitting between them. Germline CDR1 reads SGHRS; CDR2 reads YFSETQ. Using reference TRBV5-1 and TRBJ2-1 for the parts outside the CDR3, the full variable domain is KAGVTQTPRYLIKTRGQQVTLSCSPISGHRSVSWYQQTPGQGLQFLFEYFSETQRNKGNFPGRFSGRQFSNSRSEMNVSTLELGDSALYLCASSGADTFYGYNEQFFGPGTRLTVL.

This clonotype was seen a few times. This chain connects TRBV12-3 or TRBV12-4 to TRBJ1-1; D remains ambiguous. V dropped 7 bases and J dropped 1 base, with 13 bases sitting between them. This CDR3 is built from 14 residues. The CDR3 is CASTTTHRNTEAFF. For the CDR3, the DNA is TGTGCCAGCACTACAACACACCGGAACACTGAAGCTTTCTTT.

The V call is TRBV2, the J call TRBJ1-5, with D possibly matching TRBD1 (5 bases). The germline V gene has CDR1 SNHLY and CDR2 FYNNEI. Trimming took off 10 bases at V and 3 bases at J, with 13 bases between the two ends. The length of the CDR3 is 13 residues. In nucleotides, the CDR3 is TGTGCCACTAGGGGAGGACACAATCAGCCCCAGCATTTT. Translating it yields CATRGGHNQPQHF.

This clonotype was counted ten times or more. The rearrangement uses TRBV28 and TRBJ1-4, with 7 bases lining up with TRBD1. The CDR3 runs to 15 residues. Per germline, CDR1 MDHEN and CDR2 SYDVKM. With 7 bases clipped from V and 8 bases from J, the junction kept 13 bases outside the gene matches. The CDR3 sequence is CASTPSEGAREKLFF. For the CDR3, the DNA is TGTGCCAGCACCCCATCGGAGGGGGCTCGCGAAAAACTGTTTTTT.

The rearrangement joins TRBV10-3 to TRBJ1-2, with a tentative D call TRBD1 (5 bases). The CDR3 runs to 14 residues. The V end lost 3 bases, the J end lost 9 bases, and 17 bases lay between the germline ends. Germline CDR1 ENHRY, CDR2 SYGVKD. The CDR3 protein is CAISDVGRGESYTF. DNA of the CDR3: TGTGCCATCAGTGACGTGGGGAGGGGAGAGAGCTACACCTTC.

This clonotype was detected ten times or more. The chain recombines TRBV29-1 with TRBJ1-5; a possible D gene is TRBD1 (6 bases). CDR1 is SQVTM and CDR2 is ANQGSEA in the germline V gene. The CDR3 has 13 amino acids. Trimming took 6 bases from V and 6 from J, leaving 15 bases between them. This CDR3 is CSVDGGLGQPQHF. DNA for the CDR3: TGCAGCGTCGACGGGGGCCTCGGTCAGCCCCAGCATTTT.

This rearrangement joins TRBV6-1 to TRBJ2-3; D gene uncertain. Deletions cut 7 bases from V and 2 bases from J, with 13 bases between. The CDR3 is 14 residues long. Germline CDR1 MNHNS, CDR2 SASEGT. The CDR3 reads CASTTGTATDTQYF. In DNA form, the CDR3 reads TGTGCCAGCACCACGGGCACTGCCACAGATACGCAGTATTTT.

This clonotype came up a few times. This chain joins TRBV3-1 and TRBJ2-1; D not resolved. This CDR3 has 13 residues. Germline V CDR1 and CDR2: LGHDT, YNNKEL (reference sequence). V dropped 1 base and J dropped 6 bases, with 7 bases sitting between them. Here the CDR3 DNA reads TGTGCCAGCAGCCAAGTCTTGTCCAATGAGCAGTTCTTC. Amino acid sequence: CASSQVLSNEQFF.

This clonotype was counted many times. V is TRBV12-3 or TRBV12-4 and J is TRBJ2-7; tentative D call: TRBD1 (6 bases). V gave up 5 bases and J gave up 6 bases, with 17 bases separating them. CDR3 length: 14 residues. Written as DNA, the CDR3 is TGTGCCAGCAGTCCCGGGACATCTTGGGGCGAGCAGTACTTC. It specifies CASSPGTSWGEQYF.